Many counts were recorded for the clone carrying this T cell receptor (beta chain). Trimming left V 2 bases short and J 8 bases short, with 4 bases between. The length of the CDR3 is 11 residues. The source of the sample is a study of CD8 T cells in ankylosing spondylitis. TCRdb analysed the 5' RACE reads with MiXCR anew, one entry per CDR3 protein. The repertoire has over 150,000 distinct CDR3 sequences, about 18% of them found once; the top ten carry 4.3%. The receptor comes from a male donor aged 5 to 30 with ankylosing spondylitis or in good health (not recorded which). The sequencing sample was made of blood, either unsorted or a sorted T cell fraction (not recorded which). This chain uses TRBV12-3 or TRBV12-4 with TRBJ2-1; D uncertain. CDR3 nucleotides: TGTGCCAGCAGTTTACTGGATGAGCAGTTCTTC. It translates to CASSLLDEQFF.